This TCR beta chain was recorded in a study of CD8+CD57+ T cells in acquired aplastic anemia (dated by TCRdb to 2017 to 2018). About the study as a whole: Extracted DNA from sorted CD4+ and CD8+ cells averaged around 2.9 ug, ranging from about 0.17 to 30 ug. CD8+CD57+ expansion was defined as a frequency above the mean frequency observed in healthy subjects. General findings and caveats noted by the study authors: Roughly 29 CD8+ CDR3 sequences were shared between patients and controls but appeared highly expressed in patients and within their immunodominant clones. Patients and healthy controls showed no significant difference in CD8+ Simpson's diversity (P=0.060).

The germline V gene (reference sequence) supplies CDR1 SEHNR and CDR2 FQNEAQ. V sheds 3 bases and J sheds 15 bases, leaving 22 bases between their ends. The CDR3, from cysteine to phenylalanine, totals 14 residues. Only the CDR3 portion is preserved as DNA: 42 bases, with reading frame beginning at the first base. As to this clonotype: Its antigen is unknown. Per-base qualities were not stored, and no clone one base away is much larger.

Genomic DNA served as template for TCR beta VDJ combination and CDR3 sequence profiling. An Illumina HiSeq 2000 was used for TCR repertoire sequencing. Per the authors' processing: Repertoires were assessed using TRBV/TRBJ rearrangement plots, CDR3 size and DJ length profiles, and Simpson's diversity index. The most abundant DNA sequence in the deep sequencing data was taken as the immunodominant clone. CDR3 amino acid sequences were checked for sharing across subjects and were also compared against the VDJdb database and published repertoires. The public reads were run again by TCRdb, first through fastp at Q25 and then through MiXCR, and only productive beta chains were kept. Each record represents a unique CDR3 protein, reported with the most common genes and DNA among its rows. TCRdb's processing, not the study's, gives the V and J calls here. The sample records approximately 250,000 distinct CDR3 sequences, around 82% of which are singletons. The top ten constitute roughly 42% of the sample.

Expansion of CD8+CD57+ cells had been shown by flow cytometry in the patients chosen for sequencing. Severe acquired aplastic anemia was diagnosed in all patients according to International Study of Aplastic Anemia and Agranulocytosis and Camitta criteria. At the time blood was sampled, none of the patients had received any therapy. The study deep-sequenced TCR repertoires of sorted CD4+ and CD8+ blood T cells from severe aplastic anemia patients and healthy subjects. In the USA, patient enrollment took place under clinicaltrials.gov protocols 00001620, 01623167, 00001397, 00071045, 00081523 and 00961064. Ficoll-Paque density gradient centrifugation was used to isolate peripheral blood mononuclear cells. Before DNA was extracted, CD4+ and CD8+ T cells were sorted using either FACS or magnetic beads.

The specimen was sorted CD4+, CD8+, or CD8+CD57+ T cells (not recorded which) from PBMCs. The V gene is TRBV7-9 and the J gene is TRBJ2-3; the D gene cannot be resolved reliably. The source of this sequence is a human donor with aplastic anemia. The sequenced DNA: TGTGCCAGCAGCTTGGAGCCAGATACCGATACTTGTTATTTT. Protein translation: CASSLEPDTDTCYF.